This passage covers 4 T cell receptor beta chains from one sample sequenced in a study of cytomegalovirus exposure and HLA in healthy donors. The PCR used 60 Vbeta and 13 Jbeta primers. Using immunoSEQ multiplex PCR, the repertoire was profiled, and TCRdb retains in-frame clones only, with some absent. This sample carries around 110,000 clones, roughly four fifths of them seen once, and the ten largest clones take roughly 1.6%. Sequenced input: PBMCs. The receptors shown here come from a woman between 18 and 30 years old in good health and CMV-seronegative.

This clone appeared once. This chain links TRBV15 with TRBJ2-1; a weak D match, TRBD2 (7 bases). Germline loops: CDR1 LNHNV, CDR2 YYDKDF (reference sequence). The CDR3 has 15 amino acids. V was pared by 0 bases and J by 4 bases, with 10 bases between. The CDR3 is CATSREGGAYNEQFF. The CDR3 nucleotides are TGTGCCACCAGCAGAGAAGGGGGGGCTTACAATGAGCAGTTCTTC.

The CDR3 spells CASSTGVGLAGGETQYF. CDR3 DNA: TGTGCCAGCAGCACCGGCGTCGGGCTAGCGGGGGGTGAGACCCAGTACTTC. The V and J genes are TRBV7-9 and TRBJ2-5, with 11 positions matching TRBD2. The ends lost 5 bases at V and 5 bases at J; junction bases unmatched: 13. The germline V gene has CDR1 SEHNR and CDR2 FQNEAQ (reference sequence). The CDR3 extends over 17 amino acids.

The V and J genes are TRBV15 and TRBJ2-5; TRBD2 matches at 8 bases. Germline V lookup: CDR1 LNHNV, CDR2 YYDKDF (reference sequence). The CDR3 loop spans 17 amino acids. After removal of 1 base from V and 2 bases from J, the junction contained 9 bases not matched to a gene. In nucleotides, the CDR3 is TGTGCCACCAGCAGAGTAACGGGGGGGGCCCTACAAGAGACCCAGTACTTC. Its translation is CATSRVTGGALQETQYF.

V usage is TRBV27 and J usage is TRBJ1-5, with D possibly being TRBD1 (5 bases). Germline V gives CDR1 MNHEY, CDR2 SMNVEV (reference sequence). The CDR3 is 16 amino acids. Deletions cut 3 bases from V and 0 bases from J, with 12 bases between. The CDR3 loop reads CASSLSGGYSNQPQHF. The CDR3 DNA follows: TGTGCCAGCAGTTTGTCCGGGGGTTATAGCAATCAGCCCCAGCATTTT.